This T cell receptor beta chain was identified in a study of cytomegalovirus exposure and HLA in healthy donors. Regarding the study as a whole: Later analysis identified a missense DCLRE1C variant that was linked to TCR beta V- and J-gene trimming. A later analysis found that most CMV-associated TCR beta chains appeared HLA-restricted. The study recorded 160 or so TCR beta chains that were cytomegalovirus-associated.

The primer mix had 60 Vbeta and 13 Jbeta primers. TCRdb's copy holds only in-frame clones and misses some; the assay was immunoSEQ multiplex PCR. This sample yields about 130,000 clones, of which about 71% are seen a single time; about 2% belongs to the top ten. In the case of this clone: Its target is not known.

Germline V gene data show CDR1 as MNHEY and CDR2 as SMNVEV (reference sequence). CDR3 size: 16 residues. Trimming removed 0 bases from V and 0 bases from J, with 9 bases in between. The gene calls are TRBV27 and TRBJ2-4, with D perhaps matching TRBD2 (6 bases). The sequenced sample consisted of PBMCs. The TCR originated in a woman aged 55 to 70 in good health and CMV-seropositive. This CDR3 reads CASSLSVGLAKNIQYF. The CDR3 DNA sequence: TGTGCCAGCAGTTTATCTGTGGGACTAGCCAAAAACATTCAGTACTTC.